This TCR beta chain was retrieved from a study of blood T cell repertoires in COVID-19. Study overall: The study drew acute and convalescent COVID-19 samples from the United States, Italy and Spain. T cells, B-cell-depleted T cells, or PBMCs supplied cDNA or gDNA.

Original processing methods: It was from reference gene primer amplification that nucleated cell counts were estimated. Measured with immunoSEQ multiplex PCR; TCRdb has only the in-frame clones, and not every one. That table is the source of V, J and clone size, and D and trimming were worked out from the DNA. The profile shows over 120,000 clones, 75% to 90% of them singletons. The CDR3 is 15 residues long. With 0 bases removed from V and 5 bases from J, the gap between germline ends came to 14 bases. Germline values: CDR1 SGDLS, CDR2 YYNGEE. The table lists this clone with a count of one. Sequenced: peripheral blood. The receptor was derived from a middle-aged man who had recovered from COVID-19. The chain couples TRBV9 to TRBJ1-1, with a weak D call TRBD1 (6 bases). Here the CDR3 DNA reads TGTGCCAGCAGCGTAGTGTCAGGGGTTGGGACTGAAGCTTTCTTT. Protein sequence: CASSVVSGVGTEAFF.